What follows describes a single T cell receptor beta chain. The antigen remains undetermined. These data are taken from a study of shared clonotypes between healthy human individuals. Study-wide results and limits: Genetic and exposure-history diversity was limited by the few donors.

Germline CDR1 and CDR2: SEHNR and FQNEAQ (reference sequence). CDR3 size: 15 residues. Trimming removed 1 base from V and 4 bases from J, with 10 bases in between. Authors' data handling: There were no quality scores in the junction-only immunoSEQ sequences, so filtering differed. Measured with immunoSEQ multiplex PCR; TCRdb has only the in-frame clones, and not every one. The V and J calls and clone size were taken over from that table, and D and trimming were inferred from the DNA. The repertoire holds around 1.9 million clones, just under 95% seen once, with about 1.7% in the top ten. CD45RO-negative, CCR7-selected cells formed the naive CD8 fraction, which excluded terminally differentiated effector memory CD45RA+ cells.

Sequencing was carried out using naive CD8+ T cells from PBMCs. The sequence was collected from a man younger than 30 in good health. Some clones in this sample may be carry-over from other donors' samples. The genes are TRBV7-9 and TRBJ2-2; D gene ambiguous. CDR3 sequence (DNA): TGTGCCAGCAGCTTAGGGGGTCCGACCACCGGGGAGCTGTTTTTT. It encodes CASSLGGPTTGELFF.